Listed here are 31 T cell receptor beta chains from one sample, sequenced in a study of graft-versus-host responses after intestinal transplantation. These receptors have no known antigen. Sequencing was performed with immunoSEQ multiplex PCR; in TCRdb, only in-frame clones are kept and a portion is missing. In the table there are tens of thousands of clones, over 75% of which are singletons. This sample comprised unstimulated CD8+ T cells sorted from spleen or lymph node cells, obtained before intestinal transplant. The receptors stem from a human donor who received an intestinal transplant.

The rearrangement links TRBV30 to TRBJ2-7; a weak D match, TRBD2 (6 bases). In germline, CDR1 is GTSNPN, CDR2 SVGIG (reference sequence). V lost 4 bases and J lost 3, with 13 bases in between. The CDR3 contains 13 residues. DNA for the CDR3: TGTGCCTGGACTATTAGCGGCGGCTACGAGCAGTACTTC. Translated, it gives CAWTISGGYEQYF.

The CDR3 here is CASIGANVLTF. CDR3 DNA: TGTGCCAGTATAGGGGCCAACGTCCTGACTTTC. This rearrangement joins TRBV19 to TRBJ2-6; D uncertain. In germline, CDR1 is LNHDA, CDR2 SQIVND (reference sequence). The CDR3 runs 11 residues. V was clipped by 7 bases and J by 4 bases, with 2 bases between them.

The rearrangement links TRBV7-8 to TRBJ2-6, with 7 nucleotides matching TRBD2. Germline-derived CDR1 and CDR2 are SGHVS and FQNEAQ. Trimming took 5 bases from V and 7 from J; bases not matched to a gene: 8. The CDR3 is 15 residues long. The chain's CDR3 is CASSPREEVANVLTF. CDR3 coding DNA: TGTGCCAGCAGCCCTCGGGAGGAAGTTGCCAACGTCCTGACTTTC.

CDR3 sequence (DNA): TGTGCCAGCAGTGAAGGAAGCGGGAGCGATGAGCAGTTCTTC. It specifies CASSEGSGSDEQFF. This chain connects TRBV25-1 to TRBJ2-1; 8 nucleotides align to TRBD2. CDR1 and CDR2 from the germline V gene are MGHDK and SYGVNS. The V segment lost 2 bases and the J segment 8 bases; nucleotides outside the gene matches: 5. The CDR3 sequence is 14 residues long.

The rearrangement uses TRBV2 and TRBJ2-3; 9 nucleotides match TRBD2. The CDR3 is 16 residues long. CDR1 and CDR2 (germline): SNHLY, FYNNEI. V dropped 8 bases and J dropped 2; count of bases not matched to a gene: 11. The CDR3 DNA follows: TGTGCCAGCGACCGAGCCCAGCGGGAGGACACAGATACGCAGTATTTT. Translated: CASDRAQREDTDTQYF.

V is TRBV4-3 and J is TRBJ2-1; 9 bases match TRBD1. V was clipped by 2 bases and J by 2 bases; unmatched bases: 7. CDR3 length equals 17 residues. Per germline, CDR1 LGHNA and CDR2 YSLEER. The CDR3 bases are TGCGCCAGCAGCCAATACGGAGGGACAGGGCCCTACAATGAGCAGTTCTTC. Amino acids: CASSQYGGTGPYNEQFF.

To note about this clone: Different DNA sequences within this sample yield the same CDR3. The gene calls are TRBV10-3 and TRBJ2-1; possibly TRBD2 for D (6 bases). V was cut by 2 bases and J by 9 bases, with 14 bases left in between. The CDR3 has 14 amino acids. Germline V CDR1 and CDR2: ENHRY, SYGVKD. CDR3 in DNA: TGTGCCATCAGTGAGGGGCTAATGGAGGGTGAGCAGTTCTTC. This codes for CAISEGLMEGEQFF.

The chain couples TRBV30 to TRBJ1-3, with unresolved D. The germline V and J ends were trimmed by 5 bases and 2 bases, with 7 bases remaining between them. There are 12 residues in the CDR3. Germline CDR1 GTSNPN, CDR2 SVGIG (reference sequence). The CDR3 nucleotides are TGTGCCTGGCATTCTACTGGAAACACCATATATTTT. Its protein product is CAWHSTGNTIYF.

There are a few counts of this clone. The CDR3 bases are TGCGCCAGCAGCGGGGACACCAGGCCTGGAAACACCATATATTTT. This translates into CASSGDTRPGNTIYF. The rearrangement uses TRBV4-1 and TRBJ1-3; D is perhaps TRBD1 (6 bases). Trimming removed 5 bases from V and 2 bases from J, with 13 bases in between. Germline-derived CDR1 and CDR2 are MGHRA and YSYEKL. The CDR3 extends over 15 amino acids.

The chain has TRBV27 and TRBJ2-5; D is possibly TRBD2 (6 bases). The germline CDR1 and CDR2 sequences are MNHEY and SMNVEV (reference sequence). The CDR3 is 13 amino acids. V was pared by 5 bases and J by 7 bases, with 14 bases between. The CDR3 is CASSLDLGGTQYF. The CDR3 DNA sequence: TGTGCCAGCAGTCTGGACCTGGGGGGGACCCAGTACTTC.

The rearrangement uses TRBV19 and TRBJ2-5, with 9 bases lining up with TRBD1. CDR1 LNHDA and CDR2 SQIVND come from the germline V gene (reference sequence). Trimming at V came to 6 bases and at J to 3 bases, leaving 8 bases not matched to a gene. The CDR3 totals 15 residues. Written as DNA, the CDR3 is TGTGCCAGTAGCTACCGGGACAGGGTAGAAGAGACCCAGTACTTC. It codes for CASSYRDRVEETQYF.

V and J are TRBV7-9 and TRBJ2-3; TRBD1 matches 7 bases. The CDR3 has 18 amino acids. The germline V gene has CDR1 SEHNR and CDR2 FQNEAQ (reference sequence). The V gene end was trimmed by 4 bases and the J gene end by 2 bases; junction bases not matched to a gene: 15. As DNA, the CDR3 is TGTGCCAGCAGCTCGCCTAAGGGGGCTGGGGCCTTCACAGATACGCAGTATTTT. Protein sequence: CASSSPKGAGAFTDTQYF.

The chain carries TRBV4-1 and TRBJ2-1; TRBD2 matches at 8 bases. Germline trimming cut 4 bases from V and 4 bases from J; bases unmatched to any gene: 6. This CDR3 has 15 amino acids. Per germline, CDR1 MGHRA and CDR2 YSYEKL. This CDR3 is CASSPTSARYNEQFF. CDR3 coding DNA: TGCGCCAGCAGCCCGACTAGCGCTAGATACAATGAGCAGTTCTTC.

The chain uses TRBV28 and TRBJ2-2; 9 nucleotides line up with TRBD2. The CDR3 spans 19 residues. The J segment lost 6 bases and the V segment lost 5 bases, leaving 19 bases of the junction unmatched. From germline, CDR1 is MDHEN and CDR2 SYDVKM. The CDR3: CASSPPRAGGPIPPGELFF. As DNA, the CDR3 is TGTGCCAGCAGTCCCCCCCGGGCGGGAGGGCCTATCCCCCCCGGGGAGCTGTTTTTT.

The chain combines TRBV7-9 with TRBJ1-2; 7 positions match TRBD1. Germline CDR1 and CDR2: SEHNR and FQNEAQ (reference sequence). V gave up 7 bases and J gave up 1 base; unmatched junction bases: 12. This CDR3 contains 16 residues. CDR3 DNA: TGTGCCAGCACCCTCGAAGCAGGGGGTTTTAACTATGGCTACACCTTC. It specifies CASTLEAGGFNYGYTF.

The CDR3 sequence is CASSQGTGFSYEQYF. The CDR3, as DNA: TGTGCCAGCAGCCAAGGGACAGGGTTCTCCTACGAGCAGTACTTC. The gene calls are TRBV14 and TRBJ2-7; TRBD1 aligns across 8 bases. The trim removed 1 base at V and 0 bases at J, leaving 2 bases unmatched. This CDR3 comprises 15 residues. Germline V gene sequence: CDR1 SGHDN, CDR2 FVKESK.

The gene calls are TRBV5-1 and TRBJ2-1, with 7 bases identical to TRBD1. The ends lost 4 bases at V and 3 bases at J; junction bases unmatched: 10. The CDR3 sequence is 16 residues long. Germline CDR1 SGHRS, CDR2 YFSETQ. CDR3 loop: CASSARQGGVYNEQFF. Here the CDR3 DNA reads TGCGCCAGCAGCGCTCGACAGGGTGGGGTCTACAATGAGCAGTTCTTC.

For this clone: The DNA is left out, because the CDR3 cannot be placed on it with certainty; the CDR3 is given as TCRdb lists it. The V and J genes are TRBV9 and TRBJ2-6; whether TRBD1, the table's D call, matches the DNA was not checked. The CDR3 is 14 residues long, ends included. Looked up from germline, CDR1 is SGDLS and CDR2 is YYNGEE. This CDR3 is CASSVGSGANVLTF.

The chain employs TRBV11-2 and TRBJ2-1; D gene uncertain. The CDR3 runs 15 residues. Germline lookup yields CDR1 SGHAT and CDR2 FQNNGV. V was trimmed by 2 bases and J by 1 base, leaving 9 bases between them. The CDR3, as DNA: TGTGCCAGCAGCTTATTCTCAGGTTCCTACAATGAGCAGTTCTTC. Translated: CASSLFSGSYNEQFF.

This chain connects TRBV7-6 to TRBJ1-1; 9 bases are a match to TRBD1. V lost 5 bases to trimming and J lost 6 bases; unmatched junction nucleotides: 4. This CDR3 is built from 13 residues. In germline, CDR1 is SGHVS, CDR2 FNYEAQ. The CDR3 region has the DNA TGTGCCAGCAGCCCCAGGACAGGGGCTGAAGCTTTCTTT. This codes for CASSPRTGAEAFF.

This chain joins TRBV7-8 and TRBJ2-1; D unclear. Germline values: CDR1 SGHVS, CDR2 FQNEAQ. The V end lost 2 bases, the J end lost 0 bases, and 8 bases lay between the germline ends. There are 15 residues in the CDR3. CDR3 coding DNA: TGTGCCAGCAGCTTAATGAGGAACTCCTACAATGAGCAGTTCTTC. It yields the protein CASSLMRNSYNEQFF. Full variable domain (missing parts from reference TRBV7-8 and TRBJ2-1): GAGVSQSPRYKVAKRGQDVALRCDPISGHVSLFWYQQALGQGPEFLTYFQNEAQLDKSGLPSDRFFAERPEGSVSTLKIQRTQQEDSAVYLCASSLMRNSYNEQFFGPGTRLTVL.

V and J are TRBV15 and TRBJ2-7; D gene ambiguous. From germline, CDR1 is LNHNV and CDR2 YYDKDF (reference sequence). V was cut by 1 base and J by 0 bases, with 10 bases left in between. This CDR3 contains 15 residues. CDR3 protein: CATSRGYDRSYEQYF. In nucleotides, the CDR3 is TGTGCCACCAGCAGAGGCTACGATCGCTCCTACGAGCAGTACTTC.

This chain uses TRBV28 with TRBJ2-5, with D maybe TRBD2 (5 bases). V lost 3 bases to trimming and J lost 4 bases, with 9 bases between them. Per the germline V gene, CDR1 is MDHEN and CDR2 is SYDVKM. The CDR3 consists of 13 residues. The CDR3 DNA reads as TGTGCCAGCAGTTTTGAGGGTAGAGAGACCCAGTACTTC. Translation gives CASSFEGRETQYF.

The V and J genes are TRBV19 and TRBJ1-1; D gene unclear. V lost 3 bases to trimming and J lost 2 bases, with 13 bases between them. CDR3 length equals 15 residues. Germline CDR1 LNHDA, CDR2 SQIVND (reference sequence). The chain's CDR3 is CASSINPAGNTEAFF. The DNA of the CDR3 is TGTGCCAGTAGTATCAACCCAGCGGGAAACACTGAAGCTTTCTTT.

The rearrangement links TRBV6-1 to TRBJ1-2, with D tentatively TRBD1 (5 bases). Looked up from germline, CDR1 is MNHNS and CDR2 is SASEGT. V dropped 4 bases and J dropped 4 bases, with 10 bases sitting between them. The CDR3 extends over 13 amino acids. This CDR3 is CASSGGSTYGYTF. The CDR3 DNA sequence: TGTGCCAGCAGTGGGGGCAGCACCTATGGCTACACCTTC.

CDR3 protein: CASSPSTGKPYEQYF. The CDR3 DNA is TGCGCCAGCAGCCCGAGTACAGGAAAACCTTACGAGCAGTACTTC. The chain joins TRBV4-1 to TRBJ2-7; D possibly corresponds to TRBD1 (5 bases). This CDR3 contains 15 residues. Germline V gives CDR1 MGHRA, CDR2 YSYEKL. Trimming stripped 4 bases from V and 4 bases from J, with 17 bases between.

This rearrangement joins TRBV6-1 to TRBJ1-2, with 10 bases identical to TRBD1. CDR1 MNHNS and CDR2 SASEGT come from the germline V gene. This CDR3 has 15 residues. Trimming at V came to 4 bases and at J to 3 bases, leaving 5 bases not matched to a gene. The CDR3 nucleotides are TGTGCCAGCAGTGGAGGGGGACAGGGGTACTATGGCTACACCTTC. Residues: CASSGGGQGYYGYTF.

The chain links TRBV4-1 to TRBJ1-2, with D unresolved. Per the germline V gene, CDR1 is MGHRA and CDR2 is YSYEKL. V dropped 0 bases and J dropped 2 bases, with 10 bases sitting between them. The CDR3 sequence is 15 residues long. In DNA, the CDR3 is TGCGCCAGCAGCCAAGAAATTTCCGGGAACTATGGCTACACCTTC. Translation gives CASSQEISGNYGYTF.

The J gene is TRBJ2-1, the V gene TRBV7-6, with 8 bases identical to TRBD2. The CDR3 is made up of 13 amino acids. J was trimmed by 6 bases and V by 3 bases; bases with no gene match: 1. Germline-derived CDR1 and CDR2 are SGHVS and FNYEAQ. The DNA of the CDR3 is TGTGCCAGCAGCTTCGGACTAGCCAATGAGCAGTTCTTC. The encoded protein is CASSFGLANEQFF.

The chain has TRBV27 and TRBJ2-1; TRBD2 aligns across 7 bases. CDR3 length: 13 amino acids. Germline-derived CDR1 and CDR2 are MNHEY and SMNVEV (reference sequence). The junction had 6 bases not matched to a gene; V was cut back by 4 bases and J by 9 bases. The CDR3 nucleotides are TGTGCCAGCAGTTGGGGGGGGATGGGTGAGCAGTTCTTC. Amino acids: CASSWGGMGEQFF.

CDR3 DNA sequence: TGTGCCAGCAGCGCACAAACAGGGGGCGCATATGAAAAACTGTTTTTT. This codes for CASSAQTGGAYEKLFF. The chain uses TRBV9 and TRBJ1-4; 9 bases map to TRBD1. In germline, CDR1 is SGDLS, CDR2 YYNGEE. V was pared by 3 bases and J by 6 bases, with 9 bases of the junction left unmatched. CDR3 size: 16 residues.